The clone carrying this T cell receptor (beta chain) was seen ten or more times. Antigen: not known. V was cut by 2 bases and J by 7 bases, with 15 bases left in between. This CDR3 contains 16 residues. The germline V gene has CDR1 SEHNR and CDR2 FQNEAQ (reference sequence). Using RNA transcripts as the source, TCR beta CDR3 regions were amplified. RT-PCR in the first round (using the HTBI primer set) targeted the TCR CDR3. TCRdb fed the multiplex PCR reads into MiXCR, producing one record per CDR3 protein. The sample lists under 300,000 distinct CDR3 sequences; around a quarter were seen once. This sample is part of a study of T cells in Graves' hyperthyroidism and ophthalmopathy. Study-wide results and limits: Blood held most thyroid clonotypes expanded above 0.001 frequency. In simple terms, a model built on 13 V-J features told ophthalmopathy apart from stable hyperthyroidism.

Before ophthalmopathy appeared, progressors gave blood at initial hyperthyroidism diagnosis. Out of more than 8 ml of fresh peripheral blood came the PBMCs. This chain links TRBV7-9 with TRBJ1-6; no clear D gene. This TCR derives from a man aged 40-50 years with Graves' hyperthyroidism that later progressed to Graves' ophthalmopathy. The specimen sequenced was blood. The CDR3 loop reads CASSLRHRDFNSPLHF. The DNA for the CDR3 is TGTGCCAGCAGCTTACGCCACCGAGACTTCAATTCACCCCTCCACTTT.